The 20 T cell receptor beta chains given below trace back to one sample, sequenced in a study of blood T cell repertoires in COVID-19. This table comes from immunoSEQ multiplex PCR, and its TCRdb copy is limited to in-frame clones, with some not included. Seen here are roughly 79,000 clones, 82% observed once, and the top ten hold approximately 7.3%. Sequenced: peripheral blood. All receptors come from a human donor in a cohort sampled during active COVID-19.

This clone showed up just once. This chain connects TRBV5-1 to TRBJ2-5; 10 bases are shared with TRBD1. CDR1 is SGHRS, CDR2 YFSETQ, per germline. V gave up 3 bases and J gave up 2 bases; unmatched junction bases: 7. This CDR3 contains 16 residues. As DNA, the CDR3 is TGCGCCAGCAGCTGGAGGGGACAGGGGTCTCAAGAGACCCAGTACTTC. Protein product: CASSWRGQGSQETQYF.

This clone was seen only a few times. CDR3 in amino acids: CAISSTGGSPLHF. The CDR3 DNA is TGTGCCATCAGCTCGACAGGGGGCTCCCCCCTCCACTTT. This chain uses TRBV10-3 with TRBJ1-6; 10 bases are a match to TRBD1. This CDR3 contains 13 residues. Germline V gene data show CDR1 as ENHRY and CDR2 as SYGVKD. With V trimmed by 6 bases and J by 13 bases, 6 bases remained unmatched.

The chain joins TRBV25-1 to TRBJ2-7, with 8 nucleotides matching TRBD2. Trimming at V came to 1 base and at J to 4 bases, leaving 6 bases not matched to a gene. The CDR3 is 15 residues long. Germline CDR1 MGHDK, CDR2 SYGVNS. The CDR3 sequence: CASSEFGTREYEQYF. The CDR3 bases are TGTGCCAGCAGTGAATTCGGGACTAGAGAGTACGAGCAGTACTTC.

The DNA of the CDR3 is TGCGCCAGCAGCCAAGATATAAGGGGGCGGTATGGCTACACCTTC. As protein: CASSQDIRGRYGYTF. The chain recombines TRBV4-1 with TRBJ1-2; 7 bases match TRBD1. The V gene's germline CDR1 is MGHRA and CDR2 YSYEKL. This CDR3 contains 15 residues. V was clipped by 0 bases and J by 5 bases; unmatched bases: 6.

J is TRBJ1-1 and V is TRBV7-2, with D possibly TRBD1 on 6 matching bases. Looked up from germline, CDR1 is SGHTA and CDR2 is FQGNSA. The CDR3 is 15 amino acids. Trimming took off 4 bases at V and 0 bases at J, with 12 bases between the two ends. The CDR3 is CASSWTALMNTEAFF. The CDR3 DNA sequence: TGTGCCAGCAGCTGGACAGCTCTCATGAACACTGAAGCTTTCTTT.

The rearrangement uses TRBV9 and TRBJ2-7; weak D call: TRBD2 (6 bases). The CDR3 consists of 15 residues. The V end lost 2 bases, the J end lost 4 bases, and 16 bases lay between the germline ends. Germline CDR1 reads SGDLS; CDR2 reads YYNGEE. In DNA, the CDR3 is TGTGCCAGCAGCGTTGGAGGGGCGGGGTCGTACGAGCAGTACTTC. This codes for CASSVGGAGSYEQYF.

The rearrangement links TRBV29-1 to TRBJ1-2; TRBD1 might be the D (5 bases). CDR3 length equals 12 residues. Trimming removed 6 bases from V and 0 bases from J, with 8 bases in between. Looked up from germline, CDR1 is SQVTM and CDR2 is ANQGSEA. The CDR3: CSVWTSNYGYTF. Written as DNA, the CDR3 is TGCAGCGTCTGGACATCTAACTATGGCTACACCTTC.

J is TRBJ1-1 and V is TRBV18, with 8 bases that match TRBD1. V trimming: 0 bases; J trimming: 11 bases; junction bases outside the gene matches: 8. CDR3 length equals 14 residues. Germline V gene data show CDR1 as KGHSH and CDR2 as LQKENI. The CDR3 protein is CASSPPRQGSGAFF. The CDR3 region has the DNA TGTGCCAGCTCACCACCGAGACAGGGGTCGGGGGCTTTCTTT.

This chain uses TRBV3-1 (or the pseudogene TRBV3-2) with TRBJ1-2; tentative D call: TRBD1 (6 bases). The CDR3 runs 15 residues. Germline CDR1 LGHDT, CDR2 YNNKEL (reference sequence). V lost 4 bases to trimming and J lost 4 bases, with 16 bases between them. The CDR3: CASSRIGQPSYGYTF. The CDR3 nucleotides read TGTGCCAGCAGCCGTATAGGACAGCCAAGCTATGGCTACACCTTC.

The chain uses TRBV2 and TRBJ2-7; 9 bases map to TRBD1. Germline V gene data show CDR1 as SNHLY and CDR2 as FYNNEI. This CDR3 is 16 amino acids long. J lost 1 base, V lost 5 bases, and 9 bases had no gene match. CDR3 in DNA: TGTGCCAGCAGTAGGACAGGGGCAAACTTATCCTACGAGCAGTACTTC. Its translation is CASSRTGANLSYEQYF.

This clone has more than one count but fewer than ten. The genes are TRBV6-5 and TRBJ2-7; D not resolved. The CDR3 sequence is 14 residues long. V was clipped by 6 bases and J by 7 bases, with 19 bases between them. The germline CDR1 and CDR2 sequences are MNHEY and SVGAGI. The CDR3 is CASSGRGLLFEQYF. CDR3 nucleotide sequence: TGTGCCAGCAGCGGCCGCGGTTTACTTTTTGAGCAGTACTTC.

The chain links TRBV21-1 to TRBJ2-7; whether TRBD1, the table's D call, matches the DNA was not checked. TRBV21-1 is described as a pseudogene. This CDR3 region has 15 residues. CDR3 sequence (DNA): TGTGCCAGCAGCAAAGCGGCAGGGTGGCGTGTCGAGCAGTACTTC. Protein sequence: CASSKAAGWRVEQYF.

This chain joins TRBV11-2 and TRBJ1-2, with D tentatively TRBD1 (5 bases). The V and J ends lost 5 bases and 7 bases respectively, with 23 bases between them. This CDR3 has 16 residues. Germline values: CDR1 SGHAT, CDR2 FQNNGV. CDR3 DNA sequence: TGTGCCAGCAGCGTCGCCCCAAATACCGCTCAGGGTGGCTACACCTTC. Translated, it gives CASSVAPNTAQGGYTF.

This chain links TRBV7-9 with TRBJ1-2; 9 bases map to TRBD1. V was clipped by 5 bases and J by 6 bases; unmatched bases: 7. The CDR3 totals 14 residues. Germline values: CDR1 SEHNR, CDR2 FQNEAQ (reference sequence). The chain's CDR3 is CASSNGTGSHGYTF. In DNA form, the CDR3 reads TGTGCCAGCAGCAATGGGACAGGGTCGCATGGCTACACCTTC.

The chain combines TRBV2 with TRBJ1-2; D may be TRBD1 (6 bases). This CDR3 contains 13 residues. V was clipped by 6 bases and J by 6 bases, with 14 bases between them. Germline values: CDR1 SNHLY, CDR2 FYNNEI. CDR3 in DNA: TGTGCCAGCAGCGAACAGGGATTCGATGGCTACACCTTC. Its translation: CASSEQGFDGYTF.

V is TRBV28 and J is TRBJ2-4; 11 nucleotides agree with TRBD1. This CDR3 is built from 18 residues. Germline assignment: CDR1 MDHEN and CDR2 SYDVKM. Trimming cost V 5 bases and J 1 base; bases outside gene matches: 10. The CDR3 region has the DNA TGTGCCAGCAGTCCGGAACAGGACAGGGGGCTTGCCAAAAACATTCAGTACTTC. Translating gives CASSPEQDRGLAKNIQYF.

This chain connects TRBV3-1 (or the pseudogene TRBV3-2) to TRBJ1-1, with TRBD1 identical over 8 bases. V shed 4 bases and J 3 bases; nucleotides not matched to a gene: 34. This CDR3 contains 24 residues. Germline V gene lookup returns CDR1 LGHDT and CDR2 YNNKEL (reference sequence). The CDR3: CASSPGQVGILRRGFPPGDTEAFF. CDR3 nucleotide sequence: TGTGCCAGCAGCCCGGGACAGGTTGGCATTTTACGGCGGGGATTTCCCCCGGGGGACACTGAAGCTTTCTTT.

V usage is TRBV19 and J usage is TRBJ2-2; 7 bases align to TRBD1. There are 15 residues in the CDR3. The junction had 1 base not matched to a gene; V was cut back by 3 bases and J by 0 bases. CDR1 and CDR2 (germline): LNHDA, SQIVND (reference sequence). The CDR3 spells CASSMGTANTGELFF. As DNA, the CDR3 is TGTGCCAGTAGTATGGGGACAGCGAACACCGGGGAGCTGTTTTTT.

This CDR3 reads CASSYRRQETYEQYF. The CDR3 nucleotides are TGTGCCAGCAGTTACCGAAGACAGGAGACCTACGAGCAGTACTTC. The rearrangement joins TRBV6-5 to TRBJ2-7; D perhaps matches TRBD1 (6 bases). Trimming left V 2 bases short and J 2 bases short, with 13 bases between. The CDR3 covers 15 residues. Germline CDR1 MNHEY, CDR2 SVGAGI.

The CDR3 sequence is CASSQSGTWGAQYF. The CDR3 coding sequence is TGTGCCAGCAGCCAGTCAGGAACCTGGGGGGCGCAGTATTTT. The chain is built from TRBV3-1 (or the pseudogene TRBV3-2) and TRBJ2-3, with a possible D match to TRBD2 (6 bases). The CDR3 covers 14 residues. The germline CDR1 and CDR2 sequences are LGHDT and YNNKEL (reference sequence). Trimming took off 3 bases at V and 10 bases at J, with 17 bases between the two ends.